This T cell receptor beta chain comes out of a study of lymphopenia after photon versus proton radiotherapy. Assay: immunoSEQ multiplex PCR; the TCRdb copy retains only in-frame clones and omits some. Of 150,000 to 200,000 clones listed, more than 85% were seen once; the top ten hold less than 6%. The length of the CDR3 is 18 residues. The ends were cut back, 4 bases at V and 5 bases at J, with 24 bases in the middle. Germline CDR1 is SGHRS and CDR2 is YFSETQ. J is TRBJ2-2 and V is TRBV5-1; D may be TRBD2 (6 bases). The sample here was peripheral blood, taken from a patient treated with photon-based radiotherapy. The clonotype was recovered from a man in his forties or fifties with gastric cancer. The CDR3 region is CASSPFGGPRGQTGELFF. The CDR3 DNA is TGCGCCAGCAGCCCTTTTGGAGGGCCTCGGGGTCAAACCGGGGAGCTGTTTTTT.